The clone carrying this TCR beta chain has a count of ten or more. Unique molecular identifiers were built into the TCRbeta library. TCRdb re-analysed the PCR reads in MiXCR, keeping a single row per CDR3 protein. There are about 24,000 distinct CDR3 sequences in the sample; about a tenth occur only once, and around 23% lies in the top ten. CDR1 is SGHRS and CDR2 is YFSETQ in the germline V gene. V was pared by 1 base and J by 4 bases, with 21 bases of the junction left unmatched. CDR3 length equals 20 residues. The data are from a study of T-cell reconstitution after alpha-beta-depleted transplantation in children.

This receptor was obtained from a human donor who donated a stem cell graft to a child with chronic granulomatous disease. The sample in question was PBMCs from the stem cell graft donor, obtained from the stem cell graft. This rearrangement joins TRBV5-1 to TRBJ2-5, with 8 bases matching TRBD1. CDR3 coding DNA: TGCGCCAGCAGCTTGATAATGCAGGGGGCGAACCCCAGAACAAGAGAGACCCAGTACTTC. Translation: CASSLIMQGANPRTRETQYF.